This note documents a single TCR beta chain sequence. The assay was immunoSEQ multiplex PCR, and TCRdb's table has in-frame clones only and misses some. The sample consists of 120,000 or so clones, roughly 90% of them appearing once. This sample stems from a study of blood T cell repertoires in COVID-19. For the study at large: Specimens from acute and convalescent COVID-19 originated in the United States, Italy and Spain. The analysed material was cDNA or gDNA that came from T cells, B-cell-depleted T cells, or PBMCs.

Sequenced: peripheral blood. The TCR was taken from a man over 45 with acute or convalescent COVID-19.

CDR3 in DNA: TGTGCCACCAGTCCAAGCAGGGGGTCGTACGAGCAGTACTTC. Amino acids: CATSPSRGSYEQYF. V is TRBV15 and J is TRBJ2-7; 7 positions agree with TRBD1. V lost 6 bases and J lost 4; bases outside the gene matches: 9. This CDR3 region has 14 residues. The V gene's germline CDR1 is LNHNV and CDR2 YYDKDF (reference sequence). The variable domain in full, completed from reference TRBV15 and TRBJ2-7, reads DAMVIQNPRYQVTQFGKPVTLSCSQTLNHNVMYWYQQKSSQAPKLLFHYYDKDFNNEADTPDNFQSRRPNTSFCFLDIRSPGLGDTAMYLCATSPSRGSYEQYFGPGTRLTVT.